The present T cell receptor beta chain was sequenced within a study of blood T cell repertoires in COVID-19. CDR3 length equals 14 residues. V lost 6 bases to trimming and J lost 8 bases, with 16 bases between them. Germline CDR1 KGHSH, CDR2 LQKENI. TCRdb's table, derived via immunoSEQ multiplex PCR, lists solely in-frame clones and lacks some. The sample has about 150,000 clones, roughly 88% seen once. The chain uses TRBV18 and TRBJ1-4; tentative D call: TRBD1 (6 bases). The receptor comes from a man between 65 and 85 years old who had been exposed to COVID-19. Sequencing was done on a sample of PBMCs or T cells enriched from blood (not recorded which). In DNA form, the CDR3 reads TGTGCCAGCTCCCGGGACACGTCTGAAGAAAAACTGTTTTTT. This translates into CASSRDTSEEKLFF.